These T cell receptor beta chains were read from a single sample in a study of shared clonotypes between healthy human individuals. This table comes from immunoSEQ multiplex PCR, and its TCRdb copy is limited to in-frame clones, with some not included. The repertoire includes about 770,000 clones, approximately 72% of them detected once, and around 1.8% sits in the top ten. The material sequenced was memory CD4+ T cells sorted from blood. These receptors came from a young woman in good health. CDR3s include the opening cysteine and the closing phenylalanine or tryptophan. The D gene is left open where the match is weak. Clone sizes are given selectively: once, few, many, or a class where the clone is expanded.

CDR3 protein: CASSPRPGRPGELFF; CDR3 DNA: TGTGCCAGCAGCCCTCGACCGGGACGCCCCGGGGAGCTGTTTTTT; clone size: NA; D gene: NA; J gene: TRBJ2-2; V gene: TRBV27
CDR3 protein: CSVAGAYEQYF; CDR3 DNA: TGCAGTGTCGCGGGAGCCTACGAGCAGTACTTC; clone size: NA; D gene: TRBD2; J gene: TRBJ2-7; V gene: TRBV20-1
CDR3 protein: CASSATGSEQYF; CDR3 DNA: TGTGCCAGTAGTGCGACAGGGTCCGAGCAGTACTTC; clone size: NA; D gene: TRBD1; J gene: TRBJ2-7; V gene: TRBV19
CDR3 protein: CASSPQSSRTDTQYF; CDR3 DNA: TGTGCCAGCAGCCCGCAGTCGTCCCGCACAGATACGCAGTATTTT; clone size: few; D gene: NA; J gene: TRBJ2-3; V gene: TRBV7-3
CDR3 protein: CASTRDRGSEKLFF; CDR3 DNA: TGTGCCAGCACCCGGGACAGGGGTTCCGAAAAACTGTTTTTT; clone size: NA; D gene: TRBD1; J gene: TRBJ1-4; V gene: TRBV2
CDR3 protein: CASSNVLRTGIYEQYF; CDR3 DNA: TGTGCCAGCAGCAATGTGTTACGGACAGGGATCTACGAGCAGTACTTC; clone size: once; D gene: NA; J gene: TRBJ2-7; V gene: TRBV21-1
CDR3 protein: CASSRDPGPYEQYF; CDR3 DNA: TGCGCCAGCAGCCGGGATCCCGGACCCTACGAGCAGTACTTC; clone size: once; D gene: NA; J gene: TRBJ2-7; V gene: TRBV5-1
CDR3 protein: CASSSLGGRNYGYTF; CDR3 DNA: TGTGCCAGCAGCTCACTTGGTGGACGGAACTATGGCTACACCTTC; clone size: NA; D gene: NA; J gene: TRBJ1-2; V gene: TRBV7-2
CDR3 protein: CASRSPGELFF; CDR3 DNA: TGCGCCAGCAGGAGCCCCGGGGAGCTGTTTTTT; clone size: NA; D gene: NA; J gene: TRBJ2-2; V gene: TRBV5-1
CDR3 protein: CASSVGDGNNEQFF; CDR3 DNA: TGTGCCAGCAGTGTTGGGGACGGTAACAATGAGCAGTTCTTC; clone size: NA; D gene: NA; J gene: TRBJ2-1; V gene: TRBV6-4
CDR3 protein: CASSQGPASGRTNEQFF; CDR3 DNA: TGCGCCAGCAGCCAAGGTCCGGCTAGCGGGAGGACCAATGAGCAGTTCTTC; clone size: NA; D gene: TRBD2; J gene: TRBJ2-1; V gene: TRBV4-1
CDR3 protein: CASSQEGQGYQPQHF; CDR3 DNA: TGTGCCAGCAGCCAAGAGGGACAGGGATACCAGCCCCAGCATTTT; clone size: NA; D gene: TRBD1; J gene: TRBJ1-5; V gene: TRBV4-2
CDR3 protein: CASSLDPGPYNEQFF; CDR3 DNA: TGTGCCAGCAGCTTAGATCCGGGACCCTACAATGAGCAGTTCTTC; clone size: NA; D gene: NA; J gene: TRBJ2-1; V gene: TRBV11-3
CDR3 protein: CASGLEYGDEQFF; CDR3 DNA: TGTGCTAGTGGTTTGGAGTACGGGGATGAGCAGTTCTTC; clone size: few; D gene: NA; J gene: TRBJ2-1; V gene: TRBV12-5
CDR3 protein: CASGRREGDTGELFF; CDR3 DNA: TGTGCCAGTGGGCGACGGGAGGGAGACACCGGGGAGCTGTTTTTT; clone size: few; D gene: TRBD2; J gene: TRBJ2-2; V gene: TRBV19
CDR3 protein: CASIRDSANTEAFF; CDR3 DNA: TGTGCCAGCATTAGGGACTCGGCGAACACTGAAGCTTTCTTT; clone size: NA; D gene: NA; J gene: TRBJ1-1; V gene: TRBV6-5
CDR3 protein: CASSPGTAQETQYF; CDR3 DNA: TGTGCCAGCAGCCCCGGGACAGCACAAGAGACCCAGTACTTC; clone size: NA; D gene: TRBD1; J gene: TRBJ2-5; V gene: TRBV6-6
CDR3 protein: CASSGVLGNEQFF; CDR3 DNA: TGTGCCAGCTCTGGGGTTCTGGGCAATGAGCAGTTCTTC; clone size: NA; D gene: NA; J gene: TRBJ2-1; V gene: TRBV18
CDR3 protein: CASSQGQGNQPQHF; CDR3 DNA: TGTGCCAGCTCGCAGGGGCAGGGCAATCAGCCCCAGCATTTT; clone size: NA; D gene: NA; J gene: TRBJ1-5; V gene: TRBV2
CDR3 protein: CVWGIAWFEGYSNQPQHF; CDR3 DNA: TGTGTCTGGGGGATCGCCTGGTTCGAGGGGTATAGCAATCAGCCCCAGCATTTT; clone size: NA; D gene: NA; J gene: TRBJ1-5; V gene: TRBV19
CDR3 protein: CASSGLGTSLTQYF; CDR3 DNA: TGTGCCAGCAGCGGCCTCGGGACTAGCTTGACGCAGTATTTT; clone size: NA; D gene: TRBD2; J gene: TRBJ2-3; V gene: TRBV9
CDR3 protein: CASSLRSGSSYEQYF; CDR3 DNA: TGTGCCAGCAGCCTGCGGTCCGGGAGCTCCTACGAGCAGTACTTC; clone size: NA; D gene: NA; J gene: TRBJ2-7; V gene: TRBV7-2
CDR3 protein: CSVQTGGTEAFF; CDR3 DNA: TGCAGCGTTCAAACAGGGGGCACTGAAGCTTTCTTT; clone size: once; D gene: TRBD1; J gene: TRBJ1-1; V gene: TRBV29-1
CDR3 protein: CASSPRGLTTSGANVLTF; CDR3 DNA: TGTGCCAGCAGTCCGAGGGGGCTGACGACCTCTGGGGCCAACGTCCTGACTTTC; clone size: NA; D gene: TRBD1; J gene: TRBJ2-6; V gene: TRBV7-3
CDR3 protein: CASSLGISESSNEKLFF; CDR3 DNA: TGTGCCAGCAGCTTAGGAATTTCTGAATCTAGTAATGAAAAACTGTTTTTT; clone size: NA; D gene: NA; J gene: TRBJ1-4; V gene: TRBV7-9
CDR3 protein: CASSTTSQPQHF; CDR3 DNA: TGTGCCAGCTCAACCACTAGCCAGCCCCAGCATTTT; clone size: NA; D gene: NA; J gene: TRBJ1-5; V gene: TRBV18
CDR3 protein: CASSLGRGTDTQYF; CDR3 DNA: TGTGCCAGCAGCTTGGGTAGAGGGACAGATACGCAGTATTTT; clone size: few; D gene: NA; J gene: TRBJ2-3; V gene: TRBV5-6
CDR3 protein: CASRDKRPGGYTF; CDR3 DNA: TGTGCCAGTAGGGATAAGCGTCCAGGTGGCTACACCTTC; clone size: few; D gene: NA; J gene: TRBJ1-2; V gene: TRBV19
CDR3 protein: CAWSGMGTGRDEQYF; CDR3 DNA: TGTGCCTGGAGCGGCATGGGGACAGGGAGGGACGAGCAGTACTTC; clone size: NA; D gene: TRBD1; J gene: TRBJ2-7; V gene: TRBV30
CDR3 protein: CASSPRQGGNQPQHF; CDR3 DNA: TGTGCCAGCAGTCCCAGGCAGGGCGGGAATCAGCCCCAGCATTTT; clone size: NA; D gene: NA; J gene: TRBJ1-5; V gene: TRBV11-2
CDR3 protein: CASLDRGGDIMNTEAFF; CDR3 DNA: TGTGCCAGCCTTGACCGGGGAGGGGATATAATGAACACTGAAGCTTTCTTT; clone size: once; D gene: NA; J gene: TRBJ1-1; V gene: TRBV6-4
CDR3 protein: CASSLTTTNTGELFF; CDR3 DNA: TGTGCCAGCAGCTTAACCACGACGAACACCGGGGAGCTGTTTTTT; clone size: NA; D gene: NA; J gene: TRBJ2-2; V gene: TRBV7-6
CDR3 protein: CASSKGTSGSYEQYF; CDR3 DNA: TGTGCCAGCAGCAAAGGGACTAGCGGGAGCTACGAGCAGTACTTC; clone size: few; D gene: TRBD2; J gene: TRBJ2-7; V gene: TRBV7-8
CDR3 protein: CASSSEQGDQPQHF; CDR3 DNA: TGTGCCAGCAGTTCCGAACAGGGTGACCAGCCCCAGCATTTT; clone size: NA; D gene: NA; J gene: TRBJ1-5; V gene: TRBV6-4
CDR3 protein: CASSGAQPQETQYF; CDR3 DNA: TGTGCCAGCAGCGGGGCCCAACCCCAAGAGACCCAGTACTTC; clone size: NA; D gene: NA; J gene: TRBJ2-5; V gene: TRBV5-4
CDR3 protein: CASSPTGVEGYTF; CDR3 DNA: TGTGCCAGCTCACCGACAGGGGTGGAGGGCTACACCTTC; clone size: NA; D gene: TRBD1; J gene: TRBJ1-2; V gene: TRBV18
CDR3 protein: CASSLGTSAYEQYF; CDR3 DNA: TGTGCCAGCAGCCTCGGGACATCCGCCTACGAGCAGTACTTC; clone size: NA; D gene: NA; J gene: TRBJ2-7; V gene: TRBV9
CDR3 protein: CASSQDPGGAGQPQHF; CDR3 DNA: TGCGCCAGCAGCCAAGATCCCGGGGGCGCGGGTCAGCCCCAGCATTTT; clone size: NA; D gene: NA; J gene: TRBJ1-5; V gene: TRBV4-1
CDR3 protein: CASSRTFRGNNEQFF; CDR3 DNA: TGTGCCAGCAGTAGGACTTTTCGGGGAAACAATGAGCAGTTCTTC; clone size: NA; D gene: NA; J gene: TRBJ2-1; V gene: TRBV6-5
CDR3 protein: CSVPRALRFNYEQYF; CDR3 DNA: TGCAGCGTGCCCAGGGCGTTACGCTTTAACTACGAGCAGTACTTC; clone size: NA; D gene: NA; J gene: TRBJ2-7; V gene: TRBV29-1
CDR3 protein: CAISDSQGARETQYF; CDR3 DNA: TGTGCCATCAGTGACTCACAGGGGGCGAGGGAGACCCAGTACTTC; clone size: few; D gene: TRBD1; J gene: TRBJ2-5; V gene: TRBV10-3
CDR3 protein: CASSGQRESSYNEQFF; CDR3 DNA: TGTGCCAGCAGCGGACAGCGGGAGAGCTCCTACAATGAGCAGTTCTTC; clone size: NA; D gene: TRBD2; J gene: TRBJ2-1; V gene: TRBV7-9
CDR3 protein: CAWSPLSADTQYF; CDR3 DNA: TGTGCCTGGAGTCCTCTCTCGGCAGATACGCAGTATTTT; clone size: NA; D gene: NA; J gene: TRBJ2-3; V gene: TRBV30
CDR3 protein: CASSPPAGGLDEQFF; CDR3 DNA: TGTGCCAGCAGCCCGCCGGCGGGAGGTTTAGATGAGCAGTTCTTC; clone size: many; D gene: TRBD2; J gene: TRBJ2-1; V gene: TRBV25-1
CDR3 protein: CAGDKSDEKLFF; CDR3 DNA: TGTGCCGGCGATAAATCGGATGAAAAACTGTTTTTT; clone size: NA; D gene: NA; J gene: TRBJ1-4; V gene: TRBV6-7
CDR3 protein: CASSLSTGLASDEQYF; CDR3 DNA: TGTGCCAGCAGCTTAAGTACGGGACTAGCGTCGGACGAGCAGTACTTC; clone size: NA; D gene: TRBD2; J gene: TRBJ2-7; V gene: TRBV7-6
CDR3 protein: CASSHRGSNEKLFF; CDR3 DNA: TGTGCCAGCAGCCACAGGGGGTCTAATGAAAAACTGTTTTTT; clone size: many; D gene: TRBD1; J gene: TRBJ1-4; V gene: TRBV7-6
CDR3 protein: CASSSQPTSGRAAGEQFF; CDR3 DNA: TGTGCCAGCAGCTCCCAACCGACTAGCGGGAGGGCCGCTGGTGAGCAGTTCTTC; clone size: NA; D gene: TRBD2; J gene: TRBJ2-1; V gene: TRBV11-3
CDR3 protein: CASSLASGTDVSTEAFF; CDR3 DNA: TGTGCCAGCAGCTTAGCCTCCGGGACAGATGTCAGCACTGAAGCTTTCTTT; clone size: NA; D gene: TRBD1; J gene: TRBJ1-1; V gene: TRBV11-1
CDR3 protein: CASSSTSGRVYEQYF; CDR3 DNA: TGTGCCAGCAGCTCGACTAGCGGGAGGGTCTACGAGCAGTACTTC; clone size: NA; D gene: TRBD2; J gene: TRBJ2-7; V gene: TRBV7-8
CDR3 protein: CASSPSPEGSSGYEQYF; CDR3 DNA: TGTGCCAGCTCACCAAGCCCTGAGGGTAGTAGTGGCTACGAGCAGTACTTC; clone size: NA; D gene: NA; J gene: TRBJ2-7; V gene: TRBV18
CDR3 protein: CASKGTTENYEQYF; CDR3 DNA: TGTGCCAGCAAGGGGACGACAGAGAACTACGAGCAGTACTTC; clone size: NA; D gene: NA; J gene: TRBJ2-7; V gene: TRBV7-2
CDR3 protein: CASSERRLAGEYNEQFF; CDR3 DNA: TGTGCCAGCAGTGAACGCCGACTAGCGGGTGAATACAATGAGCAGTTCTTC; clone size: NA; D gene: TRBD2; J gene: TRBJ2-1; V gene: TRBV25-1
CDR3 protein: CASSPTPRASGSEEQYF; CDR3 DNA: TGCGCCAGCAGCCCGACACCTCGAGCGAGCGGGAGCGAAGAGCAGTACTTC; clone size: NA; D gene: TRBD2; J gene: TRBJ2-7; V gene: TRBV5-1